This TCR beta chain was sequenced for a study of spatial heterogeneity in lung cancer. Study-level background: Among detected sequences, beta-chain ones consistently exceeded alpha-chain ones in number.

MiXCR was run by TCRdb on the 5' RACE reads, yielding one entry per CDR3 protein. The sample carries over 50,000 distinct CDR3 sequences, 8.4% recorded once. Trimming removed 6 bases from V and 1 base from J; junction bases left unmatched: 7. Per germline, CDR1 DFQATT and CDR2 SNEGSKA (reference sequence). The CDR3 length is 14 residues. Time point specified: sample taken at primary tumor resection. From tumor, nontumor lung or frozen PBMC, whole RNA was taken unsorted for sequencing. The donors, around 72 patients with untreated early-stage non-small cell lung cancer, provided the samples. This clonotype has a handful of counts.

This TCR came from a female donor with early-stage non-small cell lung cancer. This chain uses TRBV20-1 with TRBJ2-7; 9 bases are shared with TRBD2. The sequencing here drew on PBMCs, taken at surgery. The DNA for the CDR3 is TGCAGTGCGCCAAGCGGGGGGCTATCCTACGAGCAGTACGTC. Its translation: CSAPSGGLSYEQYV.